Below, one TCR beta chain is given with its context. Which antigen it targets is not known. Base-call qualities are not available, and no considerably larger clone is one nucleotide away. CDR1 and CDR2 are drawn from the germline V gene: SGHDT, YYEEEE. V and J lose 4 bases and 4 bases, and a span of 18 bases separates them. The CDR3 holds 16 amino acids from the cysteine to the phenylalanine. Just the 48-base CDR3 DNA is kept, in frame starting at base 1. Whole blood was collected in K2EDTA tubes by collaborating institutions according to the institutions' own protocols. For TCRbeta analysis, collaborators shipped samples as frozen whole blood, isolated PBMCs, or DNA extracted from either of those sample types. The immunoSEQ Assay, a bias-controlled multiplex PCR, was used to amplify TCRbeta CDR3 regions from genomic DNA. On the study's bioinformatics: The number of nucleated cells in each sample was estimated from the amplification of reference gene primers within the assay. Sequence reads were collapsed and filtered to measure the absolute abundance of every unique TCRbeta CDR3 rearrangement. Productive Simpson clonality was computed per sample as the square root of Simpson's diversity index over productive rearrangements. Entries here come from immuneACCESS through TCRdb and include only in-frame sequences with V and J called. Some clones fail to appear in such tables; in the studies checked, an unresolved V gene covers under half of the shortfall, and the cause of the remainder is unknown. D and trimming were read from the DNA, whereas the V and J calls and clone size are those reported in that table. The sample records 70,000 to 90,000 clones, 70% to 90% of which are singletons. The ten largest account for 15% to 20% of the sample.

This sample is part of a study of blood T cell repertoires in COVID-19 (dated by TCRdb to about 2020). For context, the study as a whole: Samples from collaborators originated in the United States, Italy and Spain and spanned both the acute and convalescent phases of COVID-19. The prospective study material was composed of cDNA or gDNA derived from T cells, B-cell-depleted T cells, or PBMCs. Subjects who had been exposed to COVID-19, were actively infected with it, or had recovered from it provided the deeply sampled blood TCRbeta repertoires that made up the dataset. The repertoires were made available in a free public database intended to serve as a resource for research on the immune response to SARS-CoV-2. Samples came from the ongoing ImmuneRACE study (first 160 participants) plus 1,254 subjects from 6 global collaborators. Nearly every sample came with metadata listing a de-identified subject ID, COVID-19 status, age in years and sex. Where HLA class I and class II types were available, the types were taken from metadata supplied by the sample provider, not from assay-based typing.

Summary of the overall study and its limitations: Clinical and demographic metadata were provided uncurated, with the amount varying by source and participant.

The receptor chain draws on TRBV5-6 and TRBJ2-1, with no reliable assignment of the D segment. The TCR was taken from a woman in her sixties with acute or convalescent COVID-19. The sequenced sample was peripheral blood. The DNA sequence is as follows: TGTGCCAGCAGCCCACCTACTGGTCCCCGATACAATGAGCAGTTCTTC. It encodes CASSPPTGPRYNEQFF.